A selection of T cell receptor beta chains follows, all from one sample in a study of cytomegalovirus exposure and HLA in healthy donors. TCRdb keeps only in-frame clones here, not all; method: immunoSEQ multiplex PCR. The sample consists of tens of thousands of clones, 60% to 70% of them appearing once. Sequencing was carried out using PBMCs. Receptors originate from a man aged 30 to 39 in good health and CMV-seropositive. The CDR3 runs from the conserved cysteine through the conserved F or W. A D gene is named only where the DNA matches it firmly. Only some rows state a clone size, as once, few, many or a class for expanded clones.

d_gene	abundance	v_gene	j_gene	CDR3nt	CDR3aa
TRBD2	-	TRBV7-3	TRBJ2-1	TGTGCCAGCAGCACTACTAGCGGGAGTTTGAATGAGCAGTTCTTC	CASSTTSGSLNEQFF
-	-	TRBV9	TRBJ2-1	TGTGCCAGCAGCCCGACGGGATATAATGAGCAGTTCTTC	CASSPTGYNEQFF
TRBD2	-	TRBV30	TRBJ2-7	TGTGCCTGGAGTTCCGCCGCGGGACTAGCCTACGAGCAGTACTTC	CAWSSAAGLAYEQYF
TRBD1	-	TRBV28	TRBJ2-7	TGTGCCAGCAGTAACCTACAGGGGGACGAGCAGTACTTC	CASSNLQGDEQYF
TRBD1	-	TRBV29-1	TRBJ2-7	TGCAGCGTCCGACCGACAGGGTCCTACGAGCAGTACTTC	CSVRPTGSYEQYF
-	-	TRBV7-6	TRBJ2-3	TGTGCCAGCAGCTTGAACTCCCCCTCGGATACGCAGTATTTT	CASSLNSPSDTQYF
TRBD1	-	TRBV28	TRBJ1-5	TGTGCCAGCAGTTTACGGGACAGGGTGGGTCAGCCCCAGCATTTT	CASSLRDRVGQPQHF
TRBD1	-	TRBV19	TRBJ2-3	TGTGCCAGTACCGACAGGGTTAGAACAGATACGCAGTATTTT	CASTDRVRTDTQYF
TRBD1	-	TRBV4-2	TRBJ2-3	TGTGCCAGCAGCCATCCGGGACAGGGGGCGTCAGATACGCAGTATTTT	CASSHPGQGASDTQYF
TRBD1	-	TRBV23-1	TRBJ1-1	TGCGCCAGCAGAAAGGACAGGGAAGTGTGTACTGAAGCTTTCTTT	CASRKDREVCTEAFF
TRBD2	-	TRBV29-1	TRBJ2-1	TGCAGCGTTGTTGGGGGGGGTAATGAGCAGTTCTTC	CSVVGGGNEQFF
-	few	TRBV4-3	TRBJ2-7	TGCGCCAGCAGCCAAGAGTGGCAATACTACTACGAGCAGTACTTC	CASSQEWQYYYEQYF
-	once	TRBV27	TRBJ1-2	TGTGCCACCACTGACACCCACTATGGCTACACCTTC	CATTDTHYGYTF
TRBD2	few	TRBV7-9	TRBJ2-3	TGTGCCAGCAGTGGAGCGGGGGGCCCCACAGATACGCAGTATTTT	CASSGAGGPTDTQYF
TRBD2	-	TRBV27	TRBJ2-3	TGTGCCAGCGGACTAGCTTCTACAGATACGCAGTATTTT	CASGLASTDTQYF
-	-	TRBV9	TRBJ1-5	TGTGCCAGCAGCGTAGCGGGCGGGAGCAATCAGCCCCAGCATTTT	CASSVAGGSNQPQHF
-	-	TRBV5-4	TRBJ2-5	TGTGCCAGCAGCTTGCGGGAGACCCAGTACTTC	CASSLRETQYF
TRBD2	-	TRBV10-1	TRBJ2-5	TGCGCCTCTCCCCCATCAACTAGCGGGAGAGCCTCCAGGGAGACCCAGTACTTC	CASPPSTSGRASRETQYF
-	-	TRBV6-1	TRBJ2-7	TGTGCCAGCCGGGAGTACGAGCAGTACTTC	CASREYEQYF
TRBD1	-	TRBV7-3	TRBJ2-5	TGTGCCAGCAGCGAAACCGGGACAGAATTCCAAGAGACCCAGTACTTC	CASSETGTEFQETQYF
TRBD1	-	TRBV6-5	TRBJ1-1	TGTGCCAGCCAGGCGCGGACAGGTGACACTGAAGCTTTCTTT	CASQARTGDTEAFF
-	-	TRBV27	TRBJ2-7	TGTGCCAGCAGTCCTTCCTACGAGCAGTACTTC	CASSPSYEQYF
TRBD2	-	TRBV10-3	TRBJ2-5	TGTGCCATCAGTGAGTCGGCAACTAGCGGGATTGAGACCCAGTACTTC	CAISESATSGIETQYF
-	-	TRBV5-1	TRBJ1-1	TGCGCCAGCAGCTTGTCAGGGGCCCTGAACACTGAAGCTTTCTTT	CASSLSGALNTEAFF
TRBD1	-	TRBV5-1	TRBJ1-2	TGCGCCAGCCGACAGGGGCCCCGGGGGGGCTACACCTTC	CASRQGPRGGYTF
-	-	TRBV7-2	TRBJ1-1	TGTGCCAGCAGCTTACTGATCCAGGCTGTGACTGAAGCTTTCTTT	CASSLLIQAVTEAFF
-	-	TRBV5-5	TRBJ2-2	TGTGCCAGCAGCCGCGGGGCCCCGAACACCGGGGAGCTGTTTTTT	CASSRGAPNTGELFF
TRBD1	-	TRBV27	TRBJ2-3	TGTGCCAGCAGTTTGGGGGACAGCCCCACAGATACGCAGTATTTT	CASSLGDSPTDTQYF
-	-	TRBV27	TRBJ2-3	TGTGCCAGCAGTTTAGCCAGGACAGATACGCAGTATTTT	CASSLARTDTQYF
TRBD1	-	TRBV6-5	TRBJ2-5	TGTGCCAGCAGTCCCCGGACAGGTCAAGAGACCCAGTACTTC	CASSPRTGQETQYF
TRBD1	-	TRBV6-1	TRBJ1-1	TGTGCCAGCACCCGAGGGGGCGGGAACACTGAAGCTTTCTTT	CASTRGGGNTEAFF
-	-	TRBV4-3	TRBJ2-5	TGCGCCAGCAGCCAAGATCCCGTACTAGCTTCCGAGACCCAGTACTTC	CASSQDPVLASETQYF
-	-	TRBV27	TRBJ2-7	TGTGCCAGCAGTTTACGAGACAGGCTTTTCGAGCAGTACTTC	CASSLRDRLFEQYF
-	once	TRBV7-6	TRBJ2-5	TGTGCCAGCAGCTCCTCCAGACTGATCCAAGAGACCCAGTACTTC	CASSSSRLIQETQYF
TRBD2	few	TRBV7-3	TRBJ2-3	TGTGCCAGCAGCCTTAGCGGGAGTCCCCCAGATACGCAGTATTTT	CASSLSGSPPDTQYF
TRBD1	-	TRBV28	TRBJ2-7	TGTGCCAGCAGTAGGACAGGACTTACCTACGAGCAGTACTTC	CASSRTGLTYEQYF
-	few	TRBV10-1	TRBJ2-2	TGCGCCAGCAGTGAGATCGGGACCGGGGAGCTGTTTTTT	CASSEIGTGELFF
-	-	TRBV29-1	TRBJ2-5	TGCAGCGTTGACTGGGCAGAGACCCAGTACTTC	CSVDWAETQYF
-	-	TRBV9	TRBJ1-6	TGTGCCAGCAGCGAGGACATGCTTAATTCACCCCTCCACTTT	CASSEDMLNSPLHF
TRBD1	-	TRBV5-1	TRBJ2-3	TGCGCCAGCAGCGAGCGACCGGGACAGAGCACAGATACGCAGTATTTT	CASSERPGQSTDTQYF
-	-	TRBV27	TRBJ1-5	TGTGCCAGCAGTTTAAGGGCAGGGTCGGACGAGCCCCAGCATTTT	CASSLRAGSDEPQHF
-	once	TRBV7-7	TRBJ2-2	TGTGCTAGCAGCCCTAATCTGGCCGGGGAGCTGTTTTTT	CASSPNLAGELFF
-	few	TRBV10-2	TRBJ2-2	TGCGCCAGCAGTGCAACGGGGGAGAACACCGGGGAGCTGTTTTTT	CASSATGENTGELFF
-	-	TRBV6-1	TRBJ1-6	TGTGCCAGCCGCGAGAGGCTGAATTCACCCCTCCACTTT	CASRERLNSPLHF
-	-	TRBV7-6	TRBJ2-7	TGTGCCAGCAGCTTAGCTGCGGCAGGGACCTACGAGCAGTACTTC	CASSLAAAGTYEQYF
TRBD2	-	TRBV7-8	TRBJ2-3	TGTGCCAGCAGCCCGACTAGCGGGGCGCAGTATTTT	CASSPTSGAQYF
TRBD2	few	TRBV7-3	TRBJ2-6	TGTGCCAGCAGCTTAAACGGTCGAGCGGGGCCCAACGTCCTGACTTTC	CASSLNGRAGPNVLTF
-	-	TRBV5-6	TRBJ2-1	TGTGCCAGCAGCTTATTCCTAGGAGTCTCCTACAATGAGCAGTTCTTC	CASSLFLGVSYNEQFF
-	-	TRBV7-3	TRBJ2-7	TGTGCCAGCAGTCCAAGGGGGGGCTACGAGCAGTACTTC	CASSPRGGYEQYF
-	-	TRBV11-2	TRBJ2-7	TGTGCCAGCAGCTTAGCGAGAGGGGGAACAGAGGCCTACGAGCAGTACTTC	CASSLARGGTEAYEQYF
-	-	TRBV9	TRBJ2-2	TGTGCCAGCAGCGTAGTTGGAGCCGGGGAGCTGTTTTTT	CASSVVGAGELFF
-	-	TRBV11-2	TRBJ1-1	TGTGCCAGCAGACAACCCCGGGAAAACACTGAAGCTTTCTTT	CASRQPRENTEAFF
-	few	TRBV6-6	TRBJ2-7	TGTGCCAGCATGCCGGTAAGCTCCTACGAGCAGTACTTC	CASMPVSSYEQYF
TRBD1	few	TRBV5-1	TRBJ2-3	TGCGCCAGCAGCGGGGCTCCGGGGACAGCACTAGGCACAGATACGCAGTATTTT	CASSGAPGTALGTDTQYF